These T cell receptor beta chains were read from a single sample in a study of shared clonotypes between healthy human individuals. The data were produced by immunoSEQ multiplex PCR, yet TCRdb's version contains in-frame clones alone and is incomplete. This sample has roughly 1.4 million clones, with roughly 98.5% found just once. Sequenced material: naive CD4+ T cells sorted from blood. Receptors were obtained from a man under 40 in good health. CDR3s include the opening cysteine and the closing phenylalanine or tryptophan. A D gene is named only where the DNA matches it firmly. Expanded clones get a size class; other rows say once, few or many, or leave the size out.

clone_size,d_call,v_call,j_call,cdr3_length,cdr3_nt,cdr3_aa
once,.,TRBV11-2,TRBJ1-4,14,TGTGCCAGCGGCAGGCTGGCAACTAATGAAAAACTGTTTTTT,CASGRLATNEKLFF
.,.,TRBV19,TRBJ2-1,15,TGTGCCAGTAGTAGGGGGGGACAGGTCTACAATGAGCAGTTCTTC,CASSRGGQVYNEQFF
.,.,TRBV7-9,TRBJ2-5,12,TGTGCCAGCAGCTCACCCCAAGAGACCCAGTACTTC,CASSSPQETQYF
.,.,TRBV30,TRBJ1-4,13,TGTGCCTGGAGTGTATGGGGGGTTGAAAAACTGTTTTTT,CAWSVWGVEKLFF
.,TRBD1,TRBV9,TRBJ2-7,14,TGTGCCAGCAGCCCAGGACAGGTCACCTACGAGCAGTACTTC,CASSPGQVTYEQYF
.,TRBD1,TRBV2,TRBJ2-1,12,TGTGCCAGCAACCCGACAGGGAATGAGCAGTTCTTC,CASNPTGNEQFF
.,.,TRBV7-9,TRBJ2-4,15,TGTGCCAGCAGCTTAGTATGGGACGTTCAAAACATTCAGTACTTC,CASSLVWDVQNIQYF
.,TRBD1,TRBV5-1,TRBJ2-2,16,TGCGCCAGCAGCTTGCCGGGACAGGGAAGTACCGGGGAGCTGTTTTTT,CASSLPGQGSTGELFF
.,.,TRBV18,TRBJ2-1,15,TGTGCCAGCTCCCCCCTGGGAGGTGGTAACAATGAGCAGTTCTTC,CASSPLGGGNNEQFF
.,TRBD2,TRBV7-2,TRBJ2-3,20,TGTGCCAGCAGCTTAGCGCTACTAGCGGGAGGGAGAACAGTCACAGATACGCAGTATTTT,CASSLALLAGGRTVTDTQYF
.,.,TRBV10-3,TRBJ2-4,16,TGTGCCATCAGCGCATTTGAGAGTGAAGCCAAAAACATTCAGTACTTC,CAISAFESEAKNIQYF
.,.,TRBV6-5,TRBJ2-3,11,TGTGCCAGCAGCACGTGGGATACGCAGTATTTT,CASSTWDTQYF
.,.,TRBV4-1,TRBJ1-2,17,TGCGCCAGCAGCCAAGATCCCGCAGGGTTAAAGCGCATTCGCTACACCTTC,CASSQDPAGLKRIRYTF
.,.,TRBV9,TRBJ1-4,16,TGTGCCAGCAGCGTAGCTGGTGGGCGTGGTGGGGAAAAACTGTTTTTT,CASSVAGGRGGEKLFF
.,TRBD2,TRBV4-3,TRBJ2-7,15,TGCGCCAGCAGCCAAGCGACTAGCGGGAAATACGAGCAGTACTTC,CASSQATSGKYEQYF
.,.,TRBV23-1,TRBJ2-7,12,TGCGCCAAATCCGGAGGGGACTACGAGCAGTACTTC,CAKSGGDYEQYF
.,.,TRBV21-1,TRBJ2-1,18,TGTGCCAGCAGCAAAGGCCGGCTAGCGGAGCGAATGTCCAATGAGCAGTTCTTC,CASSKGRLAERMSNEQFF
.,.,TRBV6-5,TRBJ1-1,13,TGTGCCAGCAGTTACTCGCGGGGCACTGAAGCTTTCTTT,CASSYSRGTEAFF
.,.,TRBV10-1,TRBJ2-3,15,TGCGCCAGCAGAGAGGGACAACTAAGCACAGATACGCAGTATTTT,CASREGQLSTDTQYF
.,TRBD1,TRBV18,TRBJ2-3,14,TGTGCCAGCTCACCAATACCAGGGGGAGATACGCAGTATTTT,CASSPIPGGDTQYF
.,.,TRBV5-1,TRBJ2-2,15,TGCGCCAGCAGCTCCTTGGGGGCGGTCACCGGGGAGCTGTTTTTT,CASSSLGAVTGELFF
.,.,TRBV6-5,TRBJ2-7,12,TGTGCCAGCAGTTACGGGGATGGCGAGCAGTACTTC,CASSYGDGEQYF
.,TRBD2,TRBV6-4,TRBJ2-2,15,TGTGCCAGCAGTGAGGGGACTAGCAGCACCGGGGAGCTGTTTTTT,CASSEGTSSTGELFF
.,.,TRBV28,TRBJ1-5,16,TGTGCCAGCAGTTCGGACACGGTGAGGGGCAATCAGCCCCAGCATTTT,CASSSDTVRGNQPQHF
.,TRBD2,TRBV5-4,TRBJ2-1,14,TGTGCCAGCAGCGGAGGGACTAGCTACAATGAGCAGTTCTTC,CASSGGTSYNEQFF
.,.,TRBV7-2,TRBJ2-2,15,TGTGCCAGCAGCTTAAACGCAGGGAACACCGGGGAGCTGTTTTTT,CASSLNAGNTGELFF
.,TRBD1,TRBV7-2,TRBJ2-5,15,TGTGCCAGCAGCTCTCAGACAGGGCGCCAAGAGACCCAGTACTTC,CASSSQTGRQETQYF
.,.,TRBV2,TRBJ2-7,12,TGTGCCAGCAGCTCCCAGGGCTACGAGCAGTACTTC,CASSSQGYEQYF
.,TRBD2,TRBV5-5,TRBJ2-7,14,TGTGCCAGCATAGCGGGAGGGGTAGCCTACGAGCAGTACTTC,CASIAGGVAYEQYF
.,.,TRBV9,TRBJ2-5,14,TGTGCCAGCAGCGTAGAAGGGAGGGGGGAGACCCAGTACTTC,CASSVEGRGETQYF
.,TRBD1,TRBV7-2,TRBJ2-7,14,TGTGCCAGCAGCTTACGGACAGGAACCTACGAGCAGTACTTC,CASSLRTGTYEQYF
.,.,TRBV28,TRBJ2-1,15,TGTGCCAGCAGCACGACTATCCAGGGGCGGAATGAGCAGTTCTTC,CASSTTIQGRNEQFF
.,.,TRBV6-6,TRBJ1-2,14,TGTGCCAGCAGTCAGAGTTCGGGCACCTATGGCTACACCTTC,CASSQSSGTYGYTF
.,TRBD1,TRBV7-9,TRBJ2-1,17,TGTGCCAAATCATGGTCTGGGACAGGGACTTCCCACAATGAGCAGTTCTTC,CAKSWSGTGTSHNEQFF
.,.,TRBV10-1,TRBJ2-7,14,TGCGCCAGCAGTGATTGGCGGTCGGCCTACGAGCAGTACTTC,CASSDWRSAYEQYF
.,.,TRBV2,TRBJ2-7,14,TGTGCCAGCAGAGGTTTTAGGGGTGGGAACGAGCAGTACTTC,CASRGFRGGNEQYF
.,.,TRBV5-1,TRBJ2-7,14,TGCGCCAGCAGCTTGGTTGACAGAAACTACGAGCAGTACTTC,CASSLVDRNYEQYF
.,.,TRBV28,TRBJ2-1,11,TGTGCCAGCAGTTTATTTAATGAGCAGTTCTTC,CASSLFNEQFF
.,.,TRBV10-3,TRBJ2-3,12,TGTGCCATCAGTGTCGCCCGAGGTACGCAGTATTTT,CAISVARGTQYF
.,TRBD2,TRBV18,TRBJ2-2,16,TGTGCCAGCTCACTGGGCCTAGCGGCGAACACCGGGGAGCTGTTTTTT,CASSLGLAANTGELFF
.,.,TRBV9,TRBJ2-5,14,TGTGCCAGCAGCGTTGATAACAGGGTAGAGACCCAGTACTTC,CASSVDNRVETQYF
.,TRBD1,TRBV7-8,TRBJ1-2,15,TGTGCCAGCAGCACTACCGGGACAGGGCTAGGTGGCTACACCTTC,CASSTTGTGLGGYTF
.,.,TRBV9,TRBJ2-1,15,TGTGCCAGCAGCGTAGACAGGGCGCCCTACAATGAGCAGTTCTTC,CASSVDRAPYNEQFF
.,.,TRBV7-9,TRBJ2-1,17,TGTGCCAGCAGCAACCTAGCGTTAGGGGACTCCTACAATGAGCAGTTCTTC,CASSNLALGDSYNEQFF
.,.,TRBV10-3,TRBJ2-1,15,TGTGCCATCAGTGATCCGGGGGCCCCCTACAATGAGCAGTTCTTC,CAISDPGAPYNEQFF
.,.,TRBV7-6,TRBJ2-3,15,TGTGCCAGCAGCTTAGTGACGAGGGCGGCAGATACGCAGTATTTT,CASSLVTRAADTQYF
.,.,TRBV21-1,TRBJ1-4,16,TGTGCCAGCAGCAAAAAACTGGGACACCCTCATGAAAAACTGTTTTTT,CASSKKLGHPHEKLFF
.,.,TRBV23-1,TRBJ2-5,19,TGCGCCAGCAGTCAAAGGGTGGGCAGGGGCGAAAATCCTATGGAGACCCAGTACTTC,CASSQRVGRGENPMETQYF
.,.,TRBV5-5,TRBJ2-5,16,TGTGCCAGCAGCTTGGCTTTAGCAGGCGGAGAAGAGACCCAGTACTTC,CASSLALAGGEETQYF
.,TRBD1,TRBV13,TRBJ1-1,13,TGTGCCAGCAGCCGGACAGGCCCAACTGAAGCTTTCTTT,CASSRTGPTEAFF
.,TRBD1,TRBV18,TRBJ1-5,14,TGTGCCAGCTCTCAGGGGGCGGGCAATCAGCCCCAGCATTTT,CASSQGAGNQPQHF
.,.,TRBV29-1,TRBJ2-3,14,TGCAGCGTTGAAGGGCGGGCAGTCCCAGATACGCAGTATTTT,CSVEGRAVPDTQYF
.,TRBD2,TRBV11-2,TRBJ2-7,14,TGTGCCAGCAGCGGGACTAGCGGGAGCGCCGAGCAGTACTTC,CASSGTSGSAEQYF